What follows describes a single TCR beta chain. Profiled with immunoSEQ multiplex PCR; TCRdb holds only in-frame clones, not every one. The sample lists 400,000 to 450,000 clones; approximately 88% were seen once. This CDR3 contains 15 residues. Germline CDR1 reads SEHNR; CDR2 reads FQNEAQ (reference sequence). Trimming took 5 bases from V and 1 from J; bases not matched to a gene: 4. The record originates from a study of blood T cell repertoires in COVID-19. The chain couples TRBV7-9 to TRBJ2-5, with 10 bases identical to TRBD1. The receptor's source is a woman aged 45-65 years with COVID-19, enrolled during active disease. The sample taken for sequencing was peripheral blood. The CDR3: CASSPRTGGQETQYF. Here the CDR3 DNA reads TGTGCCAGCAGCCCGAGGACAGGGGGCCAAGAGACCCAGTACTTC.